This T cell receptor beta chain is from a study of blood T cell repertoires in COVID-19. Study-level background: Researchers got acute and convalescent COVID-19 samples from the United States, Italy and Spain.

Method: immunoSEQ multiplex PCR; TCRdb's copy keeps in-frame clones and lacks some. Of approximately 180,000 clones listed, roughly 87% are singletons. Researchers sorted participants into cohorts using their self-reported clinical history. CDR1 and CDR2 (germline): SQVTM, ANQGSEA. The CDR3 totals 14 residues. The V end lost 3 bases, the J end lost 12 bases, and 21 bases lay between the germline ends. The receptor comes from a woman aged 40 to 50 with acute COVID-19. The genes are TRBV29-1 and TRBJ2-1; possible D gene TRBD2, 7 bases. Sequencing was carried out using PBMCs or T cells enriched from blood (not recorded which). The CDR3: CSVESRDYLGGQFF. Written as DNA, the CDR3 is TGCAGCGTTGAGAGCCGGGACTACCTAGGGGGGCAGTTCTTC.